These T cell receptor beta chains were read from a single sample in a study of blood T cell repertoires in COVID-19. Using immunoSEQ multiplex PCR, the repertoire was profiled, and TCRdb retains in-frame clones only, with some absent. Here the sample spans about 140,000 clones, 85% to 90% being singletons. Sequences were obtained from peripheral blood. The receptor source for this set is a woman aged 55-69 years with acute or convalescent COVID-19. CDR3s include the opening cysteine and the closing phenylalanine or tryptophan. The order of the fields is D gene, clone size, V gene, J gene, CDR3 DNA, CDR3 protein. D genes are given only for firm matches. Clone sizes are given selectively: once, few, many, or a class where the clone is expanded.

>NA|NA|TRBV3-1/TRBV3-2|TRBJ1-4
TGTGCCAGCAGCCAGCGACGGGATAATGAAAAACTGTTTTTT
CASSQRRDNEKLFF
>NA|NA|TRBV28|TRBJ1-5
TGTGCCAGCAGTGATACAAGCAATCAGCCCCAGCATTTT
CASSDTSNQPQHF
>TRBD2|NA|TRBV7-2|TRBJ2-2
TGTGCCAGCAGCTCACAAACGGGAGGACAAGTCGGGGAGCTGTTTTTT
CASSSQTGGQVGELFF
>TRBD1|few|TRBV7-2|TRBJ1-1
TGTGCCAGTCGTAGATTCACAGGGGCGCAGGGCACTGAAGCTTTCTTT
CASRRFTGAQGTEAFF
>NA|NA|TRBV11-2|TRBJ2-2
TGTGCCAGCAGCTCCGGGTATACCGGGGAGCTGTTTTTT
CASSSGYTGELFF
>NA|NA|TRBV7-6|TRBJ1-1
TGTGCCAGCAGCTTAGGAGCCTCCACTGAAGCTTTCTTT
CASSLGASTEAFF
>NA|NA|TRBV7-9|TRBJ1-2
TGTGCCAGCAGCCCCAGGGACTCTAACTATGGCTACACCTTC
CASSPRDSNYGYTF
>NA|NA|TRBV2|TRBJ1-6
TGTGCCACCCAGGATACTAATTCACCCCTCCACTTT
CATQDTNSPLHF
>TRBD1|NA|TRBV4-1|TRBJ1-4
TGCGCCAGCAGCCACGGACAGGGTCTAGTCGAAAAACTGTTTTTT
CASSHGQGLVEKLFF
>NA|NA|TRBV3-1/TRBV3-2|TRBJ1-1
TGTGCCAGCAGCCCCTCAGTTCAGGGGAACGCAGCTTTCTTT
CASSPSVQGNAAFF
>NA|NA|TRBV30|TRBJ1-1
TGTGCCTGGAGTGTACGGGGGATGAACACTGAAGCTTTCTTT
CAWSVRGMNTEAFF